This TCR beta chain was sequenced for a study of blood T cell repertoires in COVID-19. Turning to the study itself: The United States, Italy and Spain were the sources of the acute and convalescent COVID-19 samples. From T cells, B-cell-depleted T cells, or PBMCs came the material, which was cDNA or gDNA.

Per the original data handling: Amplified reference gene primers provided the basis for estimating nucleated cell counts. Measured with immunoSEQ multiplex PCR; TCRdb has only the in-frame clones, and not every one. Clone size and V and J calls were adopted from that table, with D and trimming inferred from the DNA. The sample contains over 250,000 clones, about 89% of which appear only once. V gave up 5 bases and J gave up 8 bases; unmatched junction bases: 11. This CDR3 spans 13 amino acids. The germline V gene encodes CDR1 GTSNPN and CDR2 SVGIG (reference sequence). The sequence was collected from a man in his fifties with acute or convalescent COVID-19. The rearrangement uses TRBV30 and TRBJ1-2, with 7 nucleotides matching TRBD1. Specimen: peripheral blood. The CDR3 region is CAWFINYRGGYTF. The CDR3 DNA follows: TGTGCCTGGTTCATCAACTACAGGGGCGGCTACACCTTC. Based on the CDR3 plus reference TRBV30 and TRBJ1-2, the full variable domain is SQTIHQWPATLVQPVGSPLSLECTVEGTSNPNLYWYRQAAGRGLQLLFYSVGIGQISSEVPQNLSASRPQDRQFILSSKKLLLSDSGFYLCAWFINYRGGYTFGSGTRLTVV.